The T cell receptor beta chain under discussion was sequenced for a study of cytomegalovirus exposure and HLA in healthy donors. The study, taken as a whole, reports: In vitro checks showed that a few CMV-associated chains really do target CMV antigens. Reportedly, cytomegalovirus status was diagnosed with high sensitivity and specificity.

V dropped 1 base and J dropped 3; count of bases not matched to a gene: 3. CDR3 length equals 14 residues. From germline, CDR1 is SGHTA and CDR2 FQGNSA. The PCR was carried out with 60 Vbeta primers and 13 Jbeta primers. This table comes from immunoSEQ multiplex PCR, and its TCRdb copy is limited to in-frame clones, with some not included. The data show about 190,000 clones, 83% seen once. With respect to this clone: What it binds is unknown. Other DNA sequences from this sample encode an identical CDR3 as well.

The V call is TRBV7-2, the J call TRBJ2-7; 7 nucleotides line up with TRBD2. The receptor was derived from a man between 45 and 60 years old in good health and CMV-seronegative. The sample consisted of PBMCs. CDR3 nucleotide sequence: TGTGCCAGCAGCTTAGGGGGGGGGAACTACGAGCAGTACTTC. This encodes CASSLGGGNYEQYF.